This T cell receptor beta chain was captured in a study of T cell changes during pregnancy in multiple sclerosis. The CDR3 length is 16 residues. V shed 0 bases and J 2 bases; nucleotides not matched to a gene: 2. Germline V CDR1 and CDR2: SGDLS, YYNGEE. Sequencing used immunoSEQ multiplex PCR; TCRdb keeps in-frame clones, though not all of them. The table lists 80,000 or so clones, 92% of them singletons. The source of this sequence is a female donor with multiple sclerosis, enrolled in a pregnancy study. The chain has TRBV9 and TRBJ2-6; 7 positions agree with TRBD1. The specimen comprised peripheral blood, sampled before pregnancy. The CDR3 loop is CASSVGGGAGANVLTF. Here the CDR3 DNA reads TGTGCCAGCAGCGTAGGAGGGGGCGCTGGGGCCAACGTCCTGACTTTC.